This T cell receptor (beta chain) was found in a study of cytomegalovirus exposure and HLA in healthy donors. Only a few counts were recorded for this clone. V lost 3 bases and J lost 6, with 8 bases in between. This CDR3 region has 12 residues. Germline assignment: CDR1 MDHEN and CDR2 SYDVKM. The PCR ran on 60 Vbeta and 13 Jbeta primers. Clones were read by immunoSEQ multiplex PCR, and TCRdb kept only the in-frame ones, dropping some. The sample lists approximately 90,000 clones, roughly 80% occurring once. The rearrangement links TRBV28 to TRBJ1-1; D unresolved. The sequence was collected from a man between 35 and 55 years old in good health and CMV-seronegative. Sequenced material: PBMCs. The CDR3 reads CASSLPPAEAFF. The CDR3 DNA follows: TGTGCCAGCAGTTTGCCCCCGGCTGAAGCTTTCTTT.